This TCR beta chain was sequenced for a study of blood T cells in healthy people across ages. Turning to this clonotype: The antigen remains unidentified.

The germline gives CDR1 SGHTA, CDR2 FQGNSA. The CDR3 is made up of 15 amino acids. General observations from the study: Measured against age, TCR beta diversity per million T cells decreased in a roughly linear manner.

Primers used in a second PCR of about 7 to 11 cycles were a sample-barcoded 5' primer and a J-beta primer mix. TCRdb re-derived calls from the 5' RACE reads in MiXCR, one entry per CDR3 protein. The repertoire holds roughly 2 million distinct CDR3 sequences, with less than 50% as singletons. The sequence came from a woman aged 40 to 50 in good health. V is TRBV7-2 and J is TRBJ2-1; a weak D match, TRBD1 (6 bases). The DNA end lines up better with TRBJ2-7; the J call may be wrong. The sample was blood. The CDR3 reads CASSLSVQGYNEQYF. For the CDR3, the DNA is TGTGCCAGCAGCTTATCGGTACAGGGTTACAATGAGCAGTACTTC.